Listed below are T cell receptor beta chains from one sample, sequenced in a study of breast tumors, draining lymph nodes, adjacent tissues. Each CDR3 protein gets one entry after TCRdb re-called the multiplex PCR reads with MiXCR. This table has approximately 100,000 distinct CDR3 sequences, around 20% appearing once. Specimen: axillary lymph node tissue. Source of these receptors: a female donor with breast cancer. Some clones in this sample may be carry-over from other donors' samples. Each CDR3 is given with its conserved first and last residue. D genes are given only for firm matches. Some rows have no size entry. The others give once, few or many, or a class for an expanded clone.

j_call clone_size v_call d_call cdr3_aa cdr3_nt
TRBJ2-3 many TRBV10-3 - CAISEIGSTDTQYF TGTGCCATCAGTGAAATCGGTAGCACAGATACGCAGTATTTT
TRBJ1-2 many TRBV20-1 - CSARATSGGNFFDGYTF TGCAGTGCTAGAGCTACGTCGGGGGGGAATTTCTTTGATGGCTACACCTTC
TRBJ2-7 medium-sized TRBV7-4 TRBD1 CASSLAPIDREGDEQYF TGTGCCAGCAGCTTAGCCCCCATCGACAGGGAAGGAGACGAGCAGTACTTC
TRBJ1-2 many TRBV9 TRBD1 CASSVGQGGGYTF TGTGCCAGCAGCGTGGGACAGGGTGGAGGCTACACCTTC
TRBJ2-1 many TRBV20-1 TRBD2 CSAREEGLAGNEQFF TGCAGTGCTAGAGAAGAAGGACTAGCGGGCAATGAGCAGTTCTTC
TRBJ2-7 many TRBV4-1 TRBD2 CASSQRAGLAYEQYF TGCGCCAGCAGCCAACGGGCGGGACTAGCCTACGAGCAGTACTTC
TRBJ1-2 few TRBV28 - CAIRDRNYGYTF TGTGCTATACGGGACCGAAACTATGGCTACACCTTC
TRBJ2-2 many TRBV6-6 - CASSPDPLGELFF TGTGCCAGCAGTCCGGACCCACTCGGGGAGCTGTTTTTT
TRBJ2-4 - TRBV6-2/TRBV6-3 - CASRTLAKNIQYF TGTGCCAGTAGGACATTAGCCAAAAACATTCAGTACTTC
TRBJ1-2 many TRBV4-1 - CASSQATWGGYGYTF TGCGCCAGCAGCCAGGCCACTTGGGGCGGCTATGGCTACACCTTC
TRBJ1-6 many TRBV7-2 TRBD1 CASSLGTGGYSPLHF TGTGCCAGCAGCTTAGGGACAGGGGGATATTCACCCCTCCACTTT
TRBJ1-6 many TRBV2 TRBD1 CAIRRDRNSPLHF TGTGCCATCCGCCGGGACAGAAATTCACCCCTCCACTTT
TRBJ2-7 - TRBV2 - CATARVAEQYF TGTGCCACCGCAAGGGTTGCGGAGCAGTACTTC
TRBJ1-4 - TRBV11-3 - CASSLPGGWDEKLFF TGTGCCAGCAGCCTACCGGGGGGATGGGATGAAAAACTGTTTTTT
TRBJ2-5 many TRBV5-1 - CASSLEPGVGETQYF TGCGCCAGCAGCTTGGAGCCCGGGGTTGGAGAGACCCAGTACTTC
TRBJ1-4 many TRBV7-2 TRBD1 CASSAPEGQIDEKLFF TGTGCCAGCAGCGCTCCCGAGGGACAGATTGATGAAAAACTGTTTTTT
TRBJ2-7 - TRBV28 - CASRDPETRRHATLYEQYF TGTGCCAGCAGGGACCCAGAGACTAGGCGACATGCCACCTTATACGAGCAGTACTTC
TRBJ2-2 - TRBV5-4 - CASSPVDRGGELFF TGTGCCAGCAGCCCGGTGGATAGAGGCGGGGAGCTGTTTTTT
TRBJ1-2 - TRBV7-9 - CASSLCANYGYTF TGTGCCAGCAGCTTATGTGCTAACTATGGCTACACCTTC
TRBJ2-7 many TRBV3-1 - CASSPRLGPYEQYF TGTGCCAGCAGCCCACGTCTGGGTCCCTACGAGCAGTACTTC
TRBJ2-7 many TRBV10-3 - CAISGSYEQYF TGTGCCATCAGTGGTTCCTACGAGCAGTACTTC
TRBJ1-6 - TRBV20-1 - CSAREREGSYNSPLHF TGCAGTGCTAGAGAAAGGGAGGGGTCCTATAATTCACCCCTCCACTTT
TRBJ1-1 few TRBV11-2 - CASSLSTLTEAFF TGTGCCAGCAGCCTATCGACCCTCACTGAAGCTTTCTTT
TRBJ1-2 - TRBV18 TRBD1 CASSPDTGGYGYTF TGTGCCAGCTCACCAGATACAGGGGGCTATGGCTACACCTTC
TRBJ1-3 many TRBV6-1 TRBD1 CASEWSRQGNSGNTIYF TGTGCCAGCGAGTGGTCCCGACAGGGAAACTCTGGAAACACCATATATTTT
TRBJ1-4 many TRBV5-1 - CASSFVPTNEKLFF TGCGCCAGCAGTTTCGTACCAACTAATGAAAAACTGTTTTTT
TRBJ2-5 many TRBV20-1 - CSAKGISGQETQYF TGCAGTGCAAAGGGCATATCGGGCCAAGAGACCCAGTACTTC
TRBJ2-7 many TRBV5-1 TRBD2 CASSLGTSLAYEQYF TGCGCCAGCAGCCTAGGGACTAGCTTAGCCTACGAGCAGTACTTC
TRBJ2-3 many TRBV11-3 - CASSFEGGPRDTQYF TGTGCCAGCAGCTTCGAGGGGGGGCCAAGAGATACGCAGTATTTT
TRBJ1-2 - TRBV4-1 - CASSRSTGTSGYTF TGCGCCAGCAGCCGTTCCACCGGGACTAGCGGCTACACCTTC
TRBJ1-1 - TRBV25-1 - CASSRSDRTEAFF TGTGCCAGCAGTCGTTCGGACAGAACTGAAGCTTTCTTT
TRBJ2-2 many TRBV6-6 TRBD2 CASSYPRGATGELFF TGTGCCAGCAGTTACCCGCGGGGGGCAACCGGGGAGCTGTTTTTT
TRBJ2-3 many TRBV19 TRBD1 CASTPRDRITDTQYF TGTGCCAGTACACCCCGGGACAGGATCACAGATACGCAGTATTTT
TRBJ1-2 many TRBV28 - CATLMRASGYGYTF TGTGCCACCTTAATGCGGGCCTCCGGCTATGGCTACACCTTC
TRBJ2-7 many TRBV4-1 - CASSLDGAAYEQYF TGCGCCAGCAGCTTGGATGGGGCGGCCTACGAGCAGTACTTC
TRBJ2-1 many TRBV2 TRBD1 CASSSDRGHEQFF TGTGCCAGCAGTTCGGACAGGGGGCATGAGCAGTTCTTC
TRBJ2-7 - TRBV2 TRBD1 CACSVMAGQGHGQYF TGTGCCTGCAGTGTCATGGCGGGACAGGGTCACGGGCAGTACTTC
TRBJ2-7 many TRBV10-3 TRBD1 CAISDPGTGDYEQYF TGTGCCATCAGTGACCCCGGGACAGGTGACTACGAGCAGTACTTC
TRBJ1-4 many TRBV6-5 - CASSYGVLNEKLFF TGTGCCAGCAGTTACGGAGTTCTCAATGAAAAACTGTTTTTT
TRBJ2-1 many TRBV25-1 - CASSSGKGGRYNEQFF TGTGCCAGCAGCTCAGGGAAGGGGGGGAGGTACAATGAGCAGTTCTTC
TRBJ1-5 - TRBV15 TRBD1 CATSRPRTGTGGNQPQHF TGTGCCACCAGCAGGCCAAGGACCGGGACAGGGGGCAATCAGCCCCAGCATTTT
TRBJ2-7 many TRBV12-3/TRBV12-4 - CASSLRAGWLEQCF TGTGCCAGCAGTTTAAGGGCAGGATGGCTCGAGCAGTGCTTC
TRBJ2-3 - TRBV4-2 - CASSLALSGSTDTQYF TGTGCCAGCAGCCTCGCGCTTAGCGGTAGCACAGATACGCAGTATTTT
TRBJ2-5 few TRBV5-8 TRBD2 CASSGGVGETQYF TGTGCCAGCAGCGGGGGGGTGGGAGAGACCCAGTACTTC
TRBJ2-7 many TRBV6-5 - CASSNGGEQYF TGTGCCAGCAGTAATGGCGGCGAGCAGTACTTC
TRBJ1-1 - TRBV6-2/TRBV6-3 TRBD1 CASSYTGQGMPEAFF TGTGCCAGCAGTTACACGGGACAGGGTATGCCTGAAGCTTTCTTT
TRBJ2-1 many TRBV6-1 - CAGTLTGDPRNEQFF TGTGCCGGCACCTTAACGGGGGACCCTCGGAATGAGCAGTTCTTC
TRBJ1-3 many TRBV4-1 - CASSQVERDHFLSGNTIYF TGCGCCAGCAGCCAGGTCGAGAGGGACCACTTTCTCTCTGGAAACACCATATATTTT
TRBJ2-5 many TRBV7-7 - CASSLGERETQYF TGTGCTAGCAGCTTGGGTGAACGAGAGACCCAGTACTTC
TRBJ2-1 - TRBV5-4 TRBD2 CASSARSGGAYNEQFF TGTGCCAGCAGCGCCAGGTCGGGGGGGGCCTACAATGAGCAGTTCTTC
TRBJ2-5 many TRBV10-3 - CAISTGVQETQYF TGTGCCATCAGTACAGGAGTTCAAGAGACCCAGTACTTC
TRBJ2-3 many TRBV7-9 - CATSLSPGTDTQYF TGTGCCACCTCTTTATCCCCGGGCACAGATACGCAGTATTTT
TRBJ1-4 many TRBV2 TRBD1 CASSIQGGEKLFF TGTGCCAGCAGTATACAGGGGGGTGAAAAACTGTTTTTT
TRBJ1-5 - TRBV12-3/TRBV12-4 - CASSLQGSNNQPQHF TGTGCCAGCAGTTTACAGGGTAGCAACAATCAGCCCCAGCATTTT
TRBJ1-2 many TRBV9 - CASSVEARVPPYGYTF TGTGCCAGCAGCGTAGAAGCGAGGGTCCCCCCATATGGCTACACCTTC
TRBJ1-2 many TRBV3-1 TRBD1 CASSLGQGIGYTF TGTGCCAGCAGCCTCGGACAGGGGATCGGCTACACCTTC
TRBJ2-7 many TRBV5-1 - CASSLGVGGAIEQYF TGCGCCAGCAGCTTGGGGGTCGGGGGAGCGATCGAGCAGTACTTC